Shown below are 9 T cell receptor beta chains from a single sample sequenced in a study of blood T cell repertoires in COVID-19. The method was immunoSEQ multiplex PCR; TCRdb's version includes in-frame clones alone and lacks a portion of them. The sample includes roughly 220,000 clones, 80% to 90% of them seen just once. Sequencing was carried out using PBMCs or T cells enriched from blood (not recorded which). The receptors were sampled from a woman aged 50 to 60 with acute COVID-19.

In this sample, this clone turned up once. The CDR3 is CASSRTSGSTDTQYF. CDR3 DNA sequence: TGTGCCAGCAGTCGCACTAGCGGAAGCACAGATACGCAGTATTTT. The genes are TRBV6-2 or TRBV6-3 and TRBJ2-3; 8 nucleotides match TRBD2. Germline V gene data show CDR1 as MNHEY and CDR2 as SVGEGT. CDR3 length: 15 amino acids. The V and J ends lost 5 bases and 0 bases, in that order; junction bases with no gene match: 4.

V and J are TRBV11-2 and TRBJ1-1; D ambiguous. The germline V gene encodes CDR1 SGHAT and CDR2 FQNNGV. V was trimmed by 8 bases and J by 1 base, leaving 11 bases between them. This CDR3 is built from 13 residues. The CDR3: CASSEQPNTEAFF. CDR3 nucleotide sequence: TGTGCCAGCTCGGAACAGCCGAACACTGAAGCTTTCTTT.

The rearrangement links TRBV5-4 to TRBJ2-7, with D possibly being TRBD1 (6 bases). CDR3 length equals 17 residues. The V end was cut by 4 bases, the J end by 0 bases, with 20 bases between. Germline-derived CDR1 and CDR2 are SGHNT and YYREEE (reference sequence). CDR3 loop: CASSPRTGTPSSYEQYF. The CDR3 nucleotides are TGTGCCAGCAGCCCTAGAACCGGGACACCGAGCTCCTACGAGCAGTACTTC.

The chain employs TRBV30 and TRBJ2-7, with D perhaps matching TRBD1 (6 bases). CDR1 is GTSNPN and CDR2 is SVGIG in the germline V gene (reference sequence). The CDR3 extends over 12 amino acids. V was pared by 5 bases and J by 5 bases, with 13 bases between. Written as DNA, the CDR3 is TGTGCCTGGGATCAGGGGACCGACGAGCAGTACTTC. This gives the protein CAWDQGTDEQYF.

V and J are TRBV2 and TRBJ2-7; 10 bases agree with TRBD1. CDR1 is SNHLY and CDR2 is FYNNEI in the germline V gene. The CDR3 length is 14 residues. Trimming took 8 bases from V and 5 from J; bases not matched to a gene: 9. The CDR3 nucleotides are TGTGCCAGCCCGCCGGACAGGGGGTCCCACGAGCAGTACTTC. Translating gives CASPPDRGSHEQYF.

The J gene is TRBJ2-7, the V gene TRBV6-5; TRBD1 agrees at 7 bases. CDR3 length equals 12 residues. The germline V gene has CDR1 MNHEY and CDR2 SVGAGI. With 8 bases clipped from V and 3 bases from J, the junction kept 4 bases outside the gene matches. CDR3 DNA: TGTGCCAGCTGGGACAGATTCTACGAGCAGTACTTC. This sequence encodes CASWDRFYEQYF.

This chain joins TRBV27 and TRBJ1-2; 10 bases are a match to TRBD1. This CDR3 has 14 amino acids. The germline gives CDR1 MNHEY, CDR2 SMNVEV (reference sequence). The V segment lost 5 bases and the J segment 7 bases; nucleotides outside the gene matches: 7. Here the CDR3 reads CASSPWDRGFGYTF. CDR3 nucleotides: TGTGCCAGCAGTCCCTGGGACAGGGGTTTTGGCTACACCTTC.

V gene TRBV27 combines with J gene TRBJ2-1; 8 bases align to TRBD2. J lost 2 bases, V lost 7 bases, and 10 bases had no gene match. The CDR3 is made up of 16 amino acids. Germline-derived CDR1 and CDR2 are MNHEY and SMNVEV (reference sequence). CDR3 region: CASNKRLAGAYNEQFF. The CDR3 nucleotides are TGTGCCAGCAACAAAAGGCTAGCGGGCGCCTACAATGAGCAGTTCTTC.

This clone was seen just once. The chain has TRBV5-5 and TRBJ2-7, with D maybe TRBD2 (5 bases). The V gene lost 1 base and the J gene lost 6 bases, with 11 bases spanning the gap. Germline values: CDR1 SGHKS, CDR2 YYEKEE (reference sequence). The CDR3 sequence is 13 residues long. Here the CDR3 DNA reads TGTGCCAGCAGCTTGATGGAGGCGCCCGAGCAGTACTTC. Amino acid sequence: CASSLMEAPEQYF.